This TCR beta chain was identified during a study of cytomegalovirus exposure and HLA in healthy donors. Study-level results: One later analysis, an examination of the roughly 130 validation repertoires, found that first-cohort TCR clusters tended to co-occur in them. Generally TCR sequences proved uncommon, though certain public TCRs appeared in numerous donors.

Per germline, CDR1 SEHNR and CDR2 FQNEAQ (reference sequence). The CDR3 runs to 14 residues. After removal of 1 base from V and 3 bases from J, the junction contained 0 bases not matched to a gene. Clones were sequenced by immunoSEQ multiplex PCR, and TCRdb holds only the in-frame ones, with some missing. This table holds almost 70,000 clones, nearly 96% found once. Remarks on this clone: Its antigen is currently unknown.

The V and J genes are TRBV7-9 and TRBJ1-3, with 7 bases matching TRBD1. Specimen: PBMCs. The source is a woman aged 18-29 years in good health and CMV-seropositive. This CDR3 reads CASSLGQGGNTIYF. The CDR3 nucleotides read TGTGCCAGCAGCTTAGGACAGGGTGGAAACACCATATATTTT.